This TCR beta chain was found in a study of glioma-infiltrating T cells. Study background: Samples included WHO grade II oligodendrogliomas or astrocytomas and initial-diagnosis grade IV glioblastomas. Blood libraries targeted about 4- to 11-fold coverage of about one million T cells.

Using RNA template, CDR3s of TCR alpha and beta were amplified with iRepertoire arm-PCR. TCRdb passed the multiplex PCR reads through MiXCR, listing each CDR3 protein once. The data contain more than 350,000 distinct CDR3 sequences, about 40% of them singletons. Many counts were recorded for this clonotype. Germline values: CDR1 MNHEY, CDR2 SVGEGT. The V gene lost 5 bases and the J gene lost 0 bases, with 14 bases spanning the gap. The CDR3 length is 16 residues. This TCR was sampled from a human donor with low-grade glioma or glioblastoma, undergoing nonglioma brain surgery, or in good health (not recorded which). The genes are TRBV6-2 or TRBV6-3 and TRBJ1-5, with D possibly matching TRBD1 (6 bases). The sequenced material came from glioma tissue, nonneoplastic brain tissue, or PBMCs (not recorded which). In DNA, the CDR3 is TGTGCCAGCAGTACCTGGACAGTTTATAGCAATCAGCCCCAGCATTTT. It specifies CASSTWTVYSNQPQHF.